This T cell receptor (beta chain) was found in a study of T cell changes during pregnancy in multiple sclerosis. Some clones are missing from TCRdb's copy, which holds only in-frame ones; the method was immunoSEQ multiplex PCR. The data hold around 110,000 clones, with roughly 90% observed a single time. V was shortened by 0 bases and J by 1 base, with 11 bases between the two germline ends. The germline V gene has CDR1 SGHTA and CDR2 FQGTGA. The CDR3 consists of 16 residues. The V call is TRBV7-3, the J call TRBJ2-3; TRBD2 might be the D (6 bases). Source: peripheral blood, taken in the third trimester of pregnancy. The receptor was derived from a female donor with multiple sclerosis, enrolled in a pregnancy study. The CDR3, as DNA: TGTGCCAGCAGCTTAACGTCCCCTAGCGGCACAGATACGCAGTATTTT. Residues: CASSLTSPSGTDTQYF.